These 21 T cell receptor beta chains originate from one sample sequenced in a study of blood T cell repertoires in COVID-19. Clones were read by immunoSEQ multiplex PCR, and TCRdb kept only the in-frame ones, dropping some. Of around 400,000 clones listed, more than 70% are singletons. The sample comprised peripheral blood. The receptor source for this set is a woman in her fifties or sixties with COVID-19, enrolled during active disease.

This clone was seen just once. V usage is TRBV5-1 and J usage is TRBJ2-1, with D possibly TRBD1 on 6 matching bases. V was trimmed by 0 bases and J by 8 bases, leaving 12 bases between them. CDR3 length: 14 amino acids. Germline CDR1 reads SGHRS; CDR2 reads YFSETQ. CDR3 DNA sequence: TGCGCCAGCAGCTTGGCAGGGGAAGGTCATGAGCAGTTCTTC. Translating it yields CASSLAGEGHEQFF.

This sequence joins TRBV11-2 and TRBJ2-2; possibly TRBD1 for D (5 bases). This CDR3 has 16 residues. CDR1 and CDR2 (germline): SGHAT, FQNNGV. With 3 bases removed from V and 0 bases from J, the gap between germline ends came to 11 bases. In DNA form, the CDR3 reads TGTGCCAGCAGCTTCCAAACAGGATCGAACACCGGGGAGCTGTTTTTT. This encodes CASSFQTGSNTGELFF. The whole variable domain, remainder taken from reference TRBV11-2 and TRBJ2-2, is EAGVAQSPRYKIIEKRQSVAFWCNPISGHATLYWYQQILGQGPKLLIQFQNNGVVDDSQLPKDRFSAERLKGVDSTLKIQPAKLEDSAVYLCASSFQTGSNTGELFFGEGSRLTVL.

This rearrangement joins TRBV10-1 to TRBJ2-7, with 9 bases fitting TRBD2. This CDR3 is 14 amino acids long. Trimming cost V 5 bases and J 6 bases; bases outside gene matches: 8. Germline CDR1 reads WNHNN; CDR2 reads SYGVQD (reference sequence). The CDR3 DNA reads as TGCGCCAGCAGTAAATCAGCGGGGGGTTCCGAGCAGTACTTC. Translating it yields CASSKSAGGSEQYF.

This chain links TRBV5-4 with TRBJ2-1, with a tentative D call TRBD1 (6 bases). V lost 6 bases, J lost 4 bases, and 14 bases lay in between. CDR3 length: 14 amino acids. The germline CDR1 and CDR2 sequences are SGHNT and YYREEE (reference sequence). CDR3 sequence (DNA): TGTGCCAGCAACCCACAGGGTCGGTACAATGAGCAGTTCTTC. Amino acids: CASNPQGRYNEQFF.

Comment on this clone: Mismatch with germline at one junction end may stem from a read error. The CDR3 nucleotides are TGTGCCAGTACCCTCCTTGGACAGGACTTC. This sequence encodes CASTLLGQDF. The rearrangement joins TRBV19 to TRBJ1-2, with 7 bases aligning to TRBD1. This CDR3 is built from 10 residues. Looked up from germline, CDR1 is LNHDA and CDR2 is SQIVND (reference sequence).

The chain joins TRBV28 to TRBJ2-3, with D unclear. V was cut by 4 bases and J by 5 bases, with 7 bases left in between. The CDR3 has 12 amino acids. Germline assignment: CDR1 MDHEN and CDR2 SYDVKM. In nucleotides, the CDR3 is TGTGCCAGCAGTTCCCCTTTAGATACGCAGTATTTT. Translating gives CASSSPLDTQYF.

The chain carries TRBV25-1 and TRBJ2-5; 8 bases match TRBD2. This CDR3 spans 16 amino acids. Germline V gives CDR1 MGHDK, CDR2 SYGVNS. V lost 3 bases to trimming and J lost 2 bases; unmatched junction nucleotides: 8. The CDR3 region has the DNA TGTGCCAGCAGTGACTTCCAGCGGGGGTCGCAAGAGACCCAGTACTTC. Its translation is CASSDFQRGSQETQYF.

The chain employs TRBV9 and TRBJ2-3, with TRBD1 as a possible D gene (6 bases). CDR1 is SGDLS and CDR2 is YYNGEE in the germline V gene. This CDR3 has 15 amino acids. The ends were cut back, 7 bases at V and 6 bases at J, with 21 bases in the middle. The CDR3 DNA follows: TGTGCCAGCGGCACAGGGATACCCAATACGGATACGCAGTATTTT. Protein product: CASGTGIPNTDTQYF.

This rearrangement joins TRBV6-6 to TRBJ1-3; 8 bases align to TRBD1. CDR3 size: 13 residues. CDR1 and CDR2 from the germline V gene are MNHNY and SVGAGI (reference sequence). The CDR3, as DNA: TGTTCTTCTCAGGACAGGGCTGGAAACACCATATATTTT. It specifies CSSQDRAGNTIYF.

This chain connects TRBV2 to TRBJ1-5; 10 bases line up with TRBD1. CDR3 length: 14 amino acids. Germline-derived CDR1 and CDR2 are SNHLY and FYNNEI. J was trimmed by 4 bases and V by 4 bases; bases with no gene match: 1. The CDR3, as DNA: TGTGCCAGCAGTGGACAGGGGGCTAATCAGCCCCAGCATTTT. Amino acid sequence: CASSGQGANQPQHF.

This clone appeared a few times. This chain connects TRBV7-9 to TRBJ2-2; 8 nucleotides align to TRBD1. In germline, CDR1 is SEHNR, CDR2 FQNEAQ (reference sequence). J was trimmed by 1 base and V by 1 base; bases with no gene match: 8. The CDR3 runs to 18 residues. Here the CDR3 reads CASSLVIDRGLNTGELFF. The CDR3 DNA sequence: TGTGCCAGCAGCTTAGTCATCGACAGGGGCTTGAACACCGGGGAGCTGTTTTTT.

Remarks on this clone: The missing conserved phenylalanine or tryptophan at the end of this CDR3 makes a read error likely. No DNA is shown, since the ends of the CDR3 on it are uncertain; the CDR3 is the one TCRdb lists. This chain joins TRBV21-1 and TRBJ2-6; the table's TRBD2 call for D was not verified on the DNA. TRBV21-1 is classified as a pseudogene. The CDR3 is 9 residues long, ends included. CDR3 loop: CASSKESRV.

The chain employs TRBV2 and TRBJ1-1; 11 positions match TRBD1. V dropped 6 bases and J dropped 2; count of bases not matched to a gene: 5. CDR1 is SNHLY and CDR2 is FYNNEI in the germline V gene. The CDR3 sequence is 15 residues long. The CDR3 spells CASRGDRGRNTEAFF. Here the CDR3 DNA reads TGTGCCAGCAGGGGGGACAGGGGGAGAAACACTGAAGCTTTCTTT.

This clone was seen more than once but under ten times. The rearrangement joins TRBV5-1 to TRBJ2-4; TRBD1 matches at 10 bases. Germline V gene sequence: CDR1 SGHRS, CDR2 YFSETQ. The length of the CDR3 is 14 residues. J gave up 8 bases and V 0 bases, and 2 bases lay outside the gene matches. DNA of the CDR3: TGCGCCAGCAGCTTGGGACAGGGGGCGGACATTCAGTACTTC. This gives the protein CASSLGQGADIQYF.

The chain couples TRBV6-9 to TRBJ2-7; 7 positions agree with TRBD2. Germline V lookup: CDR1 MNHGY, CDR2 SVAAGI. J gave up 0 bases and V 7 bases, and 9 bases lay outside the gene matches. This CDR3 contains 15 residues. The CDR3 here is CASILLAAVSYEQYF. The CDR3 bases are TGTGCCAGCATCCTTCTAGCGGCCGTCTCCTACGAGCAGTACTTC.

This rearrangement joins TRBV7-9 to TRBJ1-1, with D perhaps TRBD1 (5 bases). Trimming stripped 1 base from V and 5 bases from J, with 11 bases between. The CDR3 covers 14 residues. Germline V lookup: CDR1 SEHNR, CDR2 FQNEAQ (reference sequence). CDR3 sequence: CASSLGGVATEAFF. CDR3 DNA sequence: TGTGCCAGCAGCTTAGGGGGGGTGGCAACTGAAGCTTTCTTT.

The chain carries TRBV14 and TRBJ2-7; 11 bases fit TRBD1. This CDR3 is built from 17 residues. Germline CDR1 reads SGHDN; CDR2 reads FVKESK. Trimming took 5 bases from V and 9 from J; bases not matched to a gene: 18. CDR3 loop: CASSGLGGQGVRSGQYF. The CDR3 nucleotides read TGTGCCAGCAGCGGACTAGGGGGACAGGGGGTTCGAAGCGGGCAGTACTTC.

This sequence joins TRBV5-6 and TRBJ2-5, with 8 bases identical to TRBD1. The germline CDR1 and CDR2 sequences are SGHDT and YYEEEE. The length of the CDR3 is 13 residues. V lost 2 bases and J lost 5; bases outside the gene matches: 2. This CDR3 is CASSFDRGETQYF. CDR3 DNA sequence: TGTGCCAGCAGCTTCGACAGGGGCGAGACCCAGTACTTC.

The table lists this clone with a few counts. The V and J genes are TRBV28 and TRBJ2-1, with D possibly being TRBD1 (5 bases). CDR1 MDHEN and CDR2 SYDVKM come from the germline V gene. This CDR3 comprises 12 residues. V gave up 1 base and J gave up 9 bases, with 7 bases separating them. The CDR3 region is CASSLFRGEQFF. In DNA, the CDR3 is TGTGCCAGCAGTTTATTTAGGGGTGAGCAGTTCTTC.

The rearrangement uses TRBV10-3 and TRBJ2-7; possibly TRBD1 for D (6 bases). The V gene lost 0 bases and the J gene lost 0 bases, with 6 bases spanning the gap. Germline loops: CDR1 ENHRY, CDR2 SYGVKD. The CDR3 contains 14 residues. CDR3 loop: CAISESTGSYEQYF. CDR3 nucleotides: TGTGCCATCAGTGAGTCGACAGGCTCCTACGAGCAGTACTTC.

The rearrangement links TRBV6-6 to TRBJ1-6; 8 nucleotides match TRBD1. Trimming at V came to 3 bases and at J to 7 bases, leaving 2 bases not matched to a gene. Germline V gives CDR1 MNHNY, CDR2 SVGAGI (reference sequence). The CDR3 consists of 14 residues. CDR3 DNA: TGTGCCAGCAGTTATGACAGGGGAAATTCACCCCTCCACTTT. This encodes CASSYDRGNSPLHF.